This T cell receptor (beta chain) was obtained from a study of regulatory T cells in long-lasting Graves disease. For TCR beta, libraries came from iRepertoire HTBI primers and Arm-PCR of CDR3 regions. One entry per CDR3 protein, called by TCRdb with MiXCR from the multiplex PCR reads. Of about 420,000 distinct CDR3 sequences in the sample, around 20% were seen once. Time point defined: persistent/refractory GD, antithyroid drugs over 5 years with positive TRAb. PBMCs were the source of the RNA used for TCR sequencing. Study results and caveats: With a few thousand shared public clonotypes, persistent patients exceeded new patients, who shared 966.

The CDR3 is 15 residues long. Germline CDR1 DFQATT, CDR2 SNEGSKA (reference sequence). V lost 6 bases, J lost 2 bases, and 20 bases lay in between. A single count supports this clonotype. Its antigen is as yet unknown. This receptor was obtained from a female donor with Graves disease. The chain is built from TRBV20-1 and TRBJ2-7, with no clear D. The source was peripheral blood mononuclear cells (PBMCs), collected when the disease was refractory, from a patient treated with antithyroid drugs. In nucleotides, the CDR3 is TGCAGTGCCCAGACGCTAGGAGCGTTCCCCTACGAGCAGTACTTC. Translation gives CSAQTLGAFPYEQYF.